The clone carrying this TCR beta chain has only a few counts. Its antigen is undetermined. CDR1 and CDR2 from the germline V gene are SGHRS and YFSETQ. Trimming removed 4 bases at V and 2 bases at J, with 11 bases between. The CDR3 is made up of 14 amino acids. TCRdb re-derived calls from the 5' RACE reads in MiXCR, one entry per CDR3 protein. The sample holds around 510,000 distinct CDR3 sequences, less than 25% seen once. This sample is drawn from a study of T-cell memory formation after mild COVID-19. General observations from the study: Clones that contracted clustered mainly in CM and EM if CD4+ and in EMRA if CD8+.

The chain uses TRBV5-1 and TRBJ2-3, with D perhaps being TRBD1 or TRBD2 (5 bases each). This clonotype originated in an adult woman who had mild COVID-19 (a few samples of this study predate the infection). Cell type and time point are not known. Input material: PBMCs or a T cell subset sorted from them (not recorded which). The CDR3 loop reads CASSAEGPTDTQYF. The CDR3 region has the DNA TGCGCCAGCAGCGCTGAGGGACCCACAGATACGCAGTATTTT.